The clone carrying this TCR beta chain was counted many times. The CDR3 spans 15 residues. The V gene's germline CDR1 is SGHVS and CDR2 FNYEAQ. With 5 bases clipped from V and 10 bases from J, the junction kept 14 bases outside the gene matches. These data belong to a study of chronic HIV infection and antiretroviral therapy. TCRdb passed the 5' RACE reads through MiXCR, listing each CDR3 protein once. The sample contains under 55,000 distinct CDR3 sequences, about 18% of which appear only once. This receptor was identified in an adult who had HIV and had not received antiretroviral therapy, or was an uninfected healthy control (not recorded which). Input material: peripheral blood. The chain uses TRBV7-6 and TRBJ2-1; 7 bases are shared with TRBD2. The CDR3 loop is CASSVMSGAGREQFF. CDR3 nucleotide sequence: TGTGCCAGCAGCGTTATGAGCGGGGCCGGCCGGGAGCAGTTCTTC.